This is a list of T cell receptor beta chains from one sample in a study of cytomegalovirus exposure and HLA in healthy donors. Libraries were prepared by immunoSEQ multiplex PCR; TCRdb keeps only in-frame clonotypes and omits some of them. The table records about 170,000 clones, 75% to 80% of them present only once. The specimen was PBMCs. The source is a woman aged 45 to 65 in good health and CMV-seropositive. Both conserved end residues are part of each CDR3. A D gene is named only where the DNA matches it firmly. Size is omitted from some rows. Given values are once, few, many or a class for expanded clones.

D gene,CDR3 length,clone size,J gene,V gene,CDR3 DNA,CDR3 protein
NA,12,once,TRBJ2-7,TRBV29-1,TGCAGCGTTGGATTACAGCCCTACGAGCAGTACTTC,CSVGLQPYEQYF
NA,15,NA,TRBJ1-6,TRBV28,TGTGCCAGCAGTTTACTGGGGGGTGGAAATTCACCCCTCCACTTT,CASSLLGGGNSPLHF
TRBD2,15,NA,TRBJ2-2,TRBV19,TGTGCCAGTAGTAGGGTAGCGGGAGGGGCCGGGGAGCTGTTTTTT,CASSRVAGGAGELFF
NA,14,once,TRBJ2-7,TRBV27,TGTGCCAGCGGAAGCGACCCGTCAGGGTACGAGCAGTACTTC,CASGSDPSGYEQYF
NA,13,NA,TRBJ2-5,TRBV2,TGTGCCAGCGGAGGGGCGTACCAAGAGACCCAGTACTTC,CASGGAYQETQYF
NA,15,once,TRBJ2-1,TRBV5-1,TGCGCCAGCAGCTTGGCGGGTGACTCCTACAATGAGCAGTTCTTC,CASSLAGDSYNEQFF
TRBD2,15,few,TRBJ2-4,TRBV4-2,TGTGCCAGCAGCCAAGGGGCGGGGGGATTCTCCATTCAGTACTTC,CASSQGAGGFSIQYF
NA,14,NA,TRBJ2-7,TRBV11-2,TGTGCCAGCAGCACTCCCCGGGGTGTCGGCGAGCAGTACTTC,CASSTPRGVGEQYF
TRBD1,17,NA,TRBJ1-1,TRBV4-3,TGCGCCAGCAGCCAAGTCGGGGCAGGGGGCATGAACACTGAAGCTTTCTTT,CASSQVGAGGMNTEAFF
TRBD1,15,NA,TRBJ1-2,TRBV9,TGTGCCAGCAGCGTAGATGGGACAGGGGGCTATGGCTACACCTTC,CASSVDGTGGYGYTF
NA,13,NA,TRBJ1-1,TRBV6-5,TGTGCCAGCAGGGGGATCGGGGACACTGAAGCTTTCTTT,CASRGIGDTEAFF
NA,11,NA,TRBJ2-7,TRBV7-2,TGTGCCAGCAGCCCCCACTACGAGCAGTACTTC,CASSPHYEQYF
NA,14,NA,TRBJ1-3,TRBV19,TGTGCCAGCTACGGACAGCGCTCTGGAAACACCATATATTTT,CASYGQRSGNTIYF
TRBD1,14,once,TRBJ2-1,TRBV4-1,TGCGCCAGCAGCCAGGAGACAGGGTTACATGAGCAGTTCTTC,CASSQETGLHEQFF
NA,16,NA,TRBJ2-1,TRBV9,TGTGCCAGCAGCGTAGGGGGGGACGCATCCTACAATGAGCAGTTCTTC,CASSVGGDASYNEQFF
NA,15,NA,TRBJ2-1,TRBV2,TGTGCCAGCAGAAGGGGGACTACATTGTGGGAGAGGCAGTTCTTC,CASRRGTTLWERQFF
TRBD1,15,NA,TRBJ1-2,TRBV4-2,TGTGCCAGCAGCCAAGAACAGGGGCTCGGGGGCGGCTACACCTTC,CASSQEQGLGGGYTF
TRBD2,14,NA,TRBJ2-3,TRBV2,TGTGCCAGCCTTAAGCGGGGCCTCACAGATACGCAGTATTTT,CASLKRGLTDTQYF
TRBD2,15,few,TRBJ2-1,TRBV28,TGTGCCAGCAGTTCAGCCGGGACTAGCGGTCCTGAGCAGTTCTTC,CASSSAGTSGPEQFF
NA,15,NA,TRBJ2-1,TRBV6-5,TGTGCCAGCAGAGGAAAGGCGTCCGGAGTAAATGAGCAGTTCTTC,CASRGKASGVNEQFF
TRBD2,13,NA,TRBJ2-5,TRBV6-1,TGTGTCAGCGGGTACGGGGGAGGGGAGACCCAGTACTTC,CVSGYGGGETQYF
NA,16,NA,TRBJ1-5,TRBV19,TGTGCCAGTAGTATTAGAGGGAGTACAAGCAATCAGCCCCAGCATTTT,CASSIRGSTSNQPQHF
TRBD1,14,once,TRBJ1-5,TRBV27,TGTGCCAGCAGTCCGCAGGGGGCGGTTCAGCCCCAGCATTTT,CASSPQGAVQPQHF
TRBD1,16,NA,TRBJ1-5,TRBV7-7,TGTGCTAGCAGCTACCGGGACAGGGGGCCCGGTCAGCCCCAGCATTTT,CASSYRDRGPGQPQHF